This entry is about one T cell receptor beta chain. Clones were read by immunoSEQ multiplex PCR, and TCRdb kept only the in-frame ones, dropping some. The table includes 500,000 to 550,000 clones, roughly 74% detected once. The CDR3 has 13 residues. Germline values: CDR1 SQVTM, CDR2 ANQGSEA. V was pared by 8 bases and J by 2 bases, with 14 bases between. The data originate from a study of shared T cell receptors in the human thymus. The sample also formed part of further work on human thymus T cells. As that study records: Reports from related research described highly overlapping thymic repertoires among unrelated individuals.

The chain links TRBV29-1 to TRBJ2-3; tentatively, D is TRBD1 (6 bases). The sequence was obtained from a boy younger than two with a congenital heart defect. Sequencing used thymocytes. The CDR3 here is CSLKGDTTDTQYF. CDR3 sequence (DNA): TGCAGCCTAAAGGGGGACACCACAGATACGCAGTATTTT.